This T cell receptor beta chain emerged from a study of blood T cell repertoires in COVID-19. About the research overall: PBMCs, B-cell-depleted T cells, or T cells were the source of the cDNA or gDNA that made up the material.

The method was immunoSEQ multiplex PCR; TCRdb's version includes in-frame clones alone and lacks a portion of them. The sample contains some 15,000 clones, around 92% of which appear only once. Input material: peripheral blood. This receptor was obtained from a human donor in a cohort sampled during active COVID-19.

The CDR3 DNA reads as TGTGCCAGCGCGGGGCTAGATGTCGGGGAGCTGTTTTTT. It translates to CASAGLDVGELFF. J is TRBJ2-2 and V is TRBV2; D perhaps matches TRBD2 (6 bases). Germline lookup yields CDR1 SNHLY and CDR2 FYNNEI. V dropped 8 bases and J dropped 7 bases, with 14 bases sitting between them. This CDR3 spans 13 amino acids.